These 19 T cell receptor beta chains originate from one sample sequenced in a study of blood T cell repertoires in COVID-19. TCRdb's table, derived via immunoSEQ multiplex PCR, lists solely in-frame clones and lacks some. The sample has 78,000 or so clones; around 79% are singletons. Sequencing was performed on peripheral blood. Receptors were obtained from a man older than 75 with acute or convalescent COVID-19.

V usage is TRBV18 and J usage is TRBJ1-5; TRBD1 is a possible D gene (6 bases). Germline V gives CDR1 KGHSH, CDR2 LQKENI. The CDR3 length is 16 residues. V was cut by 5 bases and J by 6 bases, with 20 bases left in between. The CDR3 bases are TGTGCCAGCTCATCTCTCGCAATGCAGGGGACTCAGCCCCAGCATTTT. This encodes CASSSLAMQGTQPQHF.

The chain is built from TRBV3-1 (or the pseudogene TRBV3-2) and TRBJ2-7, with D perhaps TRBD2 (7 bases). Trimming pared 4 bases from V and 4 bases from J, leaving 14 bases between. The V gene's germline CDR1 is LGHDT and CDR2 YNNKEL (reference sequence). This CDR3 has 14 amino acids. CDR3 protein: CASSPGGGSYEQYF. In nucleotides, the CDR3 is TGTGCCAGCAGCCCGGGGGGCGGGAGTTACGAGCAGTACTTC.

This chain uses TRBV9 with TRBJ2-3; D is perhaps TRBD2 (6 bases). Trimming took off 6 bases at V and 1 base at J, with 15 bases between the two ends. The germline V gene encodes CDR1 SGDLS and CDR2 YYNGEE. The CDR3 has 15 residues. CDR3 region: CASNLSGGGTDTQYF. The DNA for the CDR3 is TGTGCCAGCAACCTCTCGGGCGGGGGCACAGATACGCAGTATTTT. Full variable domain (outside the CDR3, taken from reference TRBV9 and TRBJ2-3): DSGVTQTPKHLITATGQRVTLRCSPRSGDLSVYWYQQSLDQGLQFLIQYYNGEERAKGNILERFSAQQFPDLHSELNLSSLELGDSALYFCASNLSGGGTDTQYFGPGTRLTVL.

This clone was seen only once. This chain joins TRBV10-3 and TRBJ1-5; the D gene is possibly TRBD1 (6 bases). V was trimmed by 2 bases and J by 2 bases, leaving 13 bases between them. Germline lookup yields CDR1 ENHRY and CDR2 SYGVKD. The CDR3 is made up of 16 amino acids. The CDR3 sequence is CAISERQVGGNQPQHF. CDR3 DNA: TGTGCCATCAGTGAGCGACAGGTGGGGGGCAATCAGCCCCAGCATTTT.

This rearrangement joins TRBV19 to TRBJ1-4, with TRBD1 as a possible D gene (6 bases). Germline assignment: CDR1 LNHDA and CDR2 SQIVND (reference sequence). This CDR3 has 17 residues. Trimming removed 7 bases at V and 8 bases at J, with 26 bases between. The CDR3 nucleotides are TGTGCCAGTACCCCCTCCTTTTTCTGGCAGGGGAAGGAAAAACTGTTTTTT. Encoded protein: CASTPSFFWQGKEKLFF.

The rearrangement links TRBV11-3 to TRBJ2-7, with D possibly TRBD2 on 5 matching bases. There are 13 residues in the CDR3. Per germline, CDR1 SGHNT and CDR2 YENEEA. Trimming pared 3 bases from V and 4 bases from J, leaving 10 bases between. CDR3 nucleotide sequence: TGTGCCAGCAGCTTCAGCGGCAATTACGAGCAGTACTTC. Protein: CASSFSGNYEQYF. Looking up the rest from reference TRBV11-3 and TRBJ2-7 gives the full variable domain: EAGVVQSPRYKIIEKKQPVAFWCNPISGHNTLYWYLQNLGQGPELLIRYENEEAVDDSQLPKDRFSAERLKGVDSTLKIQPAELGDSAVYLCASSFSGNYEQYFGPGTRLTVT.

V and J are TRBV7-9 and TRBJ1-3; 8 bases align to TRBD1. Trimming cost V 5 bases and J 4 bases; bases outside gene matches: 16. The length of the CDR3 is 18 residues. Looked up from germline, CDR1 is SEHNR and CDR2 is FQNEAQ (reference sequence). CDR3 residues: CASSLPPGQGTAGNTIYF. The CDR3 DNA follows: TGTGCCAGCAGCCTACCCCCCGGACAGGGTACGGCCGGAAACACCATATATTTT.

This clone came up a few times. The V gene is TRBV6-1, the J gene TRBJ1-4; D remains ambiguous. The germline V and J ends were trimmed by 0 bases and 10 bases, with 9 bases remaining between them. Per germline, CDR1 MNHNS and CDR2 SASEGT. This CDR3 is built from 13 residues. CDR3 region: CASSEAPKRKLFF. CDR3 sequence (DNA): TGTGCCAGCAGTGAAGCGCCTAAGCGAAAACTGTTTTTT.

Written as DNA, the CDR3 is TGTGCCAGCAGTCCGGGGGACAGATTCACCGGGGAGCTGTTTTTT. Translation gives CASSPGDRFTGELFF. The chain couples TRBV27 to TRBJ2-2, with D possibly TRBD1 on 7 matching bases. The CDR3 contains 15 residues. V was cut by 5 bases and J by 4 bases, with 14 bases left in between. CDR1 MNHEY and CDR2 SMNVEV come from the germline V gene (reference sequence).

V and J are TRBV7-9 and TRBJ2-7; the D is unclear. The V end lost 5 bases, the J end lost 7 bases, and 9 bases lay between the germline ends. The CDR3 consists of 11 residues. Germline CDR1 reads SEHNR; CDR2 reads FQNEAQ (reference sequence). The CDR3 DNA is TGTGCCAGCAGCCCCCAGGAAGAGCAGTACTTC. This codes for CASSPQEEQYF. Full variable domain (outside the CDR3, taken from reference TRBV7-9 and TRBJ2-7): DTGVSQNPRHKITKRGQNVTFRCDPISEHNRLYWYRQTLGQGPEFLTYFQNEAQLEKSRLLSDRFSAERPKGSFSTLEIQRTEQGDSAMYLCASSPQEEQYFGPGTRLTVT.

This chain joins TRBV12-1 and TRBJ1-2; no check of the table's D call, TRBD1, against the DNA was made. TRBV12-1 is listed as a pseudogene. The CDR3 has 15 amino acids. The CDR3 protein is CASSLDTDRGLGYTF. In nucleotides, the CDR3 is TGTGCCAGCAGCTTAGACACGGACAGGGGGCTTGGCTACACCTTC.

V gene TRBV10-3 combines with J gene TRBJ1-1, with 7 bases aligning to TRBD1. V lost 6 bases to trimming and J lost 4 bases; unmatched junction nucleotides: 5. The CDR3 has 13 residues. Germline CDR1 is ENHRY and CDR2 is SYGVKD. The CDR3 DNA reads TGTGCCATCAGCGACAGGGTACTCACTGAAGCTTTCTTT. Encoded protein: CAISDRVLTEAFF.

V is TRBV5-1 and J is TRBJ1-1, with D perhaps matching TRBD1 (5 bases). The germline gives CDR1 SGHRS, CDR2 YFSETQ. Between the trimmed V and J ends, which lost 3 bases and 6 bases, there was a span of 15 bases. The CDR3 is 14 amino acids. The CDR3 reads CASSSHTQAPEAFF. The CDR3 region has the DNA TGCGCCAGCAGCTCCCACACACAGGCCCCTGAAGCTTTCTTT. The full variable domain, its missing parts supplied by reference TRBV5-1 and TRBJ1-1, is KAGVTQTPRYLIKTRGQQVTLSCSPISGHRSVSWYQQTPGQGLQFLFEYFSETQRNKGNFPGRFSGRQFSNSRSEMNVSTLELGDSALYLCASSSHTQAPEAFFGQGTRLTVV.

This CDR3 reads CASSPTGVLGYTF. For the CDR3, the DNA is TGTGCCAGCAGCCCGACAGGGGTACTTGGCTACACCTTC. The chain links TRBV6-2 or TRBV6-3 to TRBJ1-2; 8 positions match TRBD1. Germline assignment: CDR1 MNHEY and CDR2 SVGEGT. The CDR3 runs 13 residues. The junction had 7 bases not matched to a gene; V was cut back by 6 bases and J by 7 bases.

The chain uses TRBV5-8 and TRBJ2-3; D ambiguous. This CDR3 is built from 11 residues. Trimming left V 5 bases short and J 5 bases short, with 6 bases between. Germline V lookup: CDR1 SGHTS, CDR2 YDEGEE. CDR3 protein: CASSPRDTQYF. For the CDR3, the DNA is TGTGCCAGCAGTCCCAGAGATACGCAGTATTTT.

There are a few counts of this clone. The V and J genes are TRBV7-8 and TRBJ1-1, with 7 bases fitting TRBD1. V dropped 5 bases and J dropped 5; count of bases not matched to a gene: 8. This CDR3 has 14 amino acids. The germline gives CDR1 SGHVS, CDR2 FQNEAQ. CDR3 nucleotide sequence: TGTGCCAGCAGCAACAGGGGCTGGGAAACTGAAGCTTTCTTT. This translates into CASSNRGWETEAFF.

CDR3 coding DNA: TGCGCCAGCAGCCGACTAGTCGCGGACAGGGTCCCCTACGAGCAGTACTTC. The encoded protein is CASSRLVADRVPYEQYF. This chain uses TRBV4-1 with TRBJ2-7, with 8 bases fitting TRBD1. Per germline, CDR1 MGHRA and CDR2 YSYEKL. CDR3 length: 17 amino acids. V shed 4 bases and J 2 bases; nucleotides not matched to a gene: 13.

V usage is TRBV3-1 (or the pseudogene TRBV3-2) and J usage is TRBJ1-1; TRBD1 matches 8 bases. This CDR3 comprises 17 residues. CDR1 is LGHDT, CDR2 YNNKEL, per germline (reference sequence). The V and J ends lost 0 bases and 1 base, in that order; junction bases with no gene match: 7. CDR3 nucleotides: TGTGCCAGCAGCCAAGATACCTTCACAGGGGGGAACACTGAAGCTTTCTTT. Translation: CASSQDTFTGGNTEAFF.

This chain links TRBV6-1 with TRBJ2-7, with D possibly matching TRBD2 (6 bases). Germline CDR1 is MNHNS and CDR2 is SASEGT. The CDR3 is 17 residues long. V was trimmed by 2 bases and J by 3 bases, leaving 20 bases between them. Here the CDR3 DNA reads TGTGCCAGCAGTGAACACCCCAATGTAGGTAGCGGCTACGAGCAGTACTTC. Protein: CASSEHPNVGSGYEQYF.